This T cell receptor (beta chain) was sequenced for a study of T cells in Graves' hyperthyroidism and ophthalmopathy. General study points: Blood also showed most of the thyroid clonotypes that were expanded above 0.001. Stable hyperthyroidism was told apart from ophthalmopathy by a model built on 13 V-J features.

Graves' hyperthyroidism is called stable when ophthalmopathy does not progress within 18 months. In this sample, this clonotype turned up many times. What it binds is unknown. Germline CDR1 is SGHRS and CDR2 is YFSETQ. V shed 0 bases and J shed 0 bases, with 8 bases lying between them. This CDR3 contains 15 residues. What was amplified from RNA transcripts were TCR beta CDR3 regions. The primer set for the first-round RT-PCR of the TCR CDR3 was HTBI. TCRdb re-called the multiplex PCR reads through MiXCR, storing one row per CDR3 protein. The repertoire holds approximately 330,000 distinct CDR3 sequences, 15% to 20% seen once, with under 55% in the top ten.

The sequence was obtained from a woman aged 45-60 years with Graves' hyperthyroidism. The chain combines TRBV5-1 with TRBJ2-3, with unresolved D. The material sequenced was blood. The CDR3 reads CASSLDTPSTDTQYF. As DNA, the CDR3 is TGCGCCAGCAGCTTGGATACTCCTAGCACAGATACGCAGTATTTT. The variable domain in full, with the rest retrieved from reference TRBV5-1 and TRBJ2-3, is KAGVTQTPRYLIKTRGQQVTLSCSPISGHRSVSWYQQTPGQGLQFLFEYFSETQRNKGNFPGRFSGRQFSNSRSEMNVSTLELGDSALYLCASSLDTPSTDTQYFGPGTRLTVL.